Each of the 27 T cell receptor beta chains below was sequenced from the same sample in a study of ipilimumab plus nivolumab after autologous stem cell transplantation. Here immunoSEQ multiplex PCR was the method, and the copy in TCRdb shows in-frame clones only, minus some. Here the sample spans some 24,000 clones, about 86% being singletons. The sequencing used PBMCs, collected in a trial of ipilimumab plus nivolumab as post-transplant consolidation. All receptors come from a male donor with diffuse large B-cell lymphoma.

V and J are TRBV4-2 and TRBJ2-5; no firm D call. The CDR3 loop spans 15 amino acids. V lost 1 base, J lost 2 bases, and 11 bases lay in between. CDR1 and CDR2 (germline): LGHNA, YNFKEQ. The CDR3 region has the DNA TGTGCCAGCAGCCAAGTAGGGTCCAGGCAAGAGACCCAGTACTTC. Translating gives CASSQVGSRQETQYF.

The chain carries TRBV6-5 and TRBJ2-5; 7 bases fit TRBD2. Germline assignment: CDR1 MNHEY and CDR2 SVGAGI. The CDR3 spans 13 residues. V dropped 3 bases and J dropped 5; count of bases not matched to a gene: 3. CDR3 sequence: CASSYQLAETQYF. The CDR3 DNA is TGTGCCAGCAGTTATCAACTAGCGGAGACCCAGTACTTC.

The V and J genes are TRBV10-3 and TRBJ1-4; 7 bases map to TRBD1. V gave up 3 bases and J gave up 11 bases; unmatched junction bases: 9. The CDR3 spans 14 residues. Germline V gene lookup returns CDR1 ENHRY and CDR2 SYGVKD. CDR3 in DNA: TGTGCCATCAGTGACCCGGACAGGAGCGGGAAACTGTTTTTT. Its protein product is CAISDPDRSGKLFF.

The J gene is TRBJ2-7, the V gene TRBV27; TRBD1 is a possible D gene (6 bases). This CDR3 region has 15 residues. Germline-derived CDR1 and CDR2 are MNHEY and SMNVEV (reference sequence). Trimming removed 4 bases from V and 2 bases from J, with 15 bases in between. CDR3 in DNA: TGTGCCAGCAGTTCGAACCGGGACACAGCCTACGAGCAGTACTTC. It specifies CASSSNRDTAYEQYF.

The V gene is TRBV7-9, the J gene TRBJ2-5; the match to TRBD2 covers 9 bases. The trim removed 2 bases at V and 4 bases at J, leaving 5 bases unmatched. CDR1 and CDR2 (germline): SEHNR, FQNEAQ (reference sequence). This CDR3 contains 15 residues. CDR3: CASSLYGGGAETQYF. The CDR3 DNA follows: TGTGCCAGCAGCTTATACGGCGGGGGGGCAGAGACCCAGTACTTC.

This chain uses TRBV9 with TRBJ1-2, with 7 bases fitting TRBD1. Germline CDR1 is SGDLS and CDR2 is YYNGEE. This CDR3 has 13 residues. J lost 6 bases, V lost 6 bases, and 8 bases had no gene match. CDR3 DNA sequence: TGTGCCAGCATTCGACAGGGCTGGAATGGCTACACCTTC. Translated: CASIRQGWNGYTF.

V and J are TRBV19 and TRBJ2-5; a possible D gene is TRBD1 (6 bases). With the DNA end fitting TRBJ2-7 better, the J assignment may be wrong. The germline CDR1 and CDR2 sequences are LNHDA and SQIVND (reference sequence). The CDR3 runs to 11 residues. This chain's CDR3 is CASSQGYEQYF. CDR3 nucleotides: TGTGCCAGTTCTCAGGGGTACGAGCAGTACTTC.

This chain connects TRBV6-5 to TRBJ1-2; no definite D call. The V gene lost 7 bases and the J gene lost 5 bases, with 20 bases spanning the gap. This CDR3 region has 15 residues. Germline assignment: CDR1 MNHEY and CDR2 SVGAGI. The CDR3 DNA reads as TGTGCCAGCACCCGACGGCCAACGGGCGATTATGGCTACACCTTC. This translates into CASTRRPTGDYGYTF.

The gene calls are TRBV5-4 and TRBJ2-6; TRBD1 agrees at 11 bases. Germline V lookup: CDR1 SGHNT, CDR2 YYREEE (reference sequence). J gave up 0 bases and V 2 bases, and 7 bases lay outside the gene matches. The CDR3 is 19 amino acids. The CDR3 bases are TGTGCCAGCAGCTTCCGGACAGGGGGCGGAAGCTCTGGGGCCAACGTCCTGACTTTC. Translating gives CASSFRTGGGSSGANVLTF.

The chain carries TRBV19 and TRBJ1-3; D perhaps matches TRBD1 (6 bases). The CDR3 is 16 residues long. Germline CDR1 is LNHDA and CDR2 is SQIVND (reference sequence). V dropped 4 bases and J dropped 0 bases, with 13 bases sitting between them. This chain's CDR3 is CASSNIQGPSGNTIYF. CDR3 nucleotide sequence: TGTGCCAGTAGTAATATACAGGGTCCCTCTGGAAACACCATATATTTT.

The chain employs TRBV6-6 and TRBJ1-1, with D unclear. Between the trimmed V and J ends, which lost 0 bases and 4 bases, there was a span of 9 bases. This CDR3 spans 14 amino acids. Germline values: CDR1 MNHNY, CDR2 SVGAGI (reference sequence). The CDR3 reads CASSYSRDSTEAFF. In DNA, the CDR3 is TGTGCCAGCAGTTACTCAAGGGATAGCACTGAAGCTTTCTTT.

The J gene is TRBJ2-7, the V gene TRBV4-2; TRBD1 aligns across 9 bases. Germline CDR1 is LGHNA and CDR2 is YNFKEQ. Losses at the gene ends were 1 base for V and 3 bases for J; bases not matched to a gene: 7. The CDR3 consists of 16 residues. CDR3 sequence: CASSQVSGQGVYEQYF. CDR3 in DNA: TGTGCCAGCAGCCAAGTGTCGGGACAGGGAGTCTACGAGCAGTACTTC.

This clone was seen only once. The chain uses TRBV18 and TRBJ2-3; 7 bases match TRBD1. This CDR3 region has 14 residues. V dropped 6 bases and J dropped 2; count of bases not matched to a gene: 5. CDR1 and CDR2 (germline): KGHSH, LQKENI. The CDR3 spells CASSRDSITDTQYF. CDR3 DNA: TGTGCCAGCTCTCGGGACAGTATCACAGATACGCAGTATTTT. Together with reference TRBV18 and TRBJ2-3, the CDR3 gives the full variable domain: NAGVMQNPRHLVRRRGQEARLRCSPMKGHSHVYWYRQLPEEGLKFMVYLQKENIIDESGMPKERFSAEFPKEGPSILRIQQVVRGDSAAYFCASSRDSITDTQYFGPGTRLTVL.

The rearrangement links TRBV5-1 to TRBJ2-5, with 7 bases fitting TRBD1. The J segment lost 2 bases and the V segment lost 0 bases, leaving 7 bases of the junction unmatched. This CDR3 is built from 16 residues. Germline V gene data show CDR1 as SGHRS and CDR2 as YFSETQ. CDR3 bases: TGCGCCAGCAGCTTGGCCACGGGACAGACTCAAGAGACCCAGTACTTC. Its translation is CASSLATGQTQETQYF.

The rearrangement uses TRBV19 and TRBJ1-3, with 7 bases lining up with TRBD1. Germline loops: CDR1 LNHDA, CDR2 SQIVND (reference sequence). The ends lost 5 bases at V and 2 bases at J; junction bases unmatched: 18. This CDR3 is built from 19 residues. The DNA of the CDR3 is TGTGCCAGTAGTTCGCCCCGCTCGCCTCGACAGGGCGCTGGAAACACCATATATTTT. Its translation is CASSSPRSPRQGAGNTIYF.

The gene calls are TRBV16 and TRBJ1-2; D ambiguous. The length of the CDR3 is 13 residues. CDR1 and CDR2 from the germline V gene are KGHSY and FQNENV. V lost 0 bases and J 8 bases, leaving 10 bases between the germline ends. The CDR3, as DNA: TGTGCCAGCAGCCAATCGAGGGCGAGAGGCTACACCTTC. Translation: CASSQSRARGYTF.

CDR3 nucleotide sequence: TGTGCCAGCAGCTTCGCGACAGGGGAGAACACTGAAGCTTTCTTT. Protein sequence: CASSFATGENTEAFF. The rearrangement links TRBV9 to TRBJ1-1, with TRBD1 identical over 8 bases. The V gene's germline CDR1 is SGDLS and CDR2 YYNGEE. The CDR3 contains 15 residues. Unmatched junction bases numbered 6, after V lost 4 bases and J lost 1 base.

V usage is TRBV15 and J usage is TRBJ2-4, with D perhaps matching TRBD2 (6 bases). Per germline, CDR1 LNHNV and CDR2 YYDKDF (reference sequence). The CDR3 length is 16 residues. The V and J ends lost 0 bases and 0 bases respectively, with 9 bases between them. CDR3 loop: CATSRDPAGAKNIQYF. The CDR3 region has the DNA TGTGCCACCAGCAGAGATCCAGCGGGAGCCAAAAACATTCAGTACTTC.

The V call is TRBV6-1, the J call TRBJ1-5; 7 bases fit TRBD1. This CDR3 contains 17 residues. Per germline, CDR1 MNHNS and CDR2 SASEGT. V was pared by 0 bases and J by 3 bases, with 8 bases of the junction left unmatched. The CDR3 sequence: CASSEARGTGVNQPQHF. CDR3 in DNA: TGTGCCAGCAGTGAAGCGCGGGGAACAGGGGTCAATCAGCCCCAGCATTTT.

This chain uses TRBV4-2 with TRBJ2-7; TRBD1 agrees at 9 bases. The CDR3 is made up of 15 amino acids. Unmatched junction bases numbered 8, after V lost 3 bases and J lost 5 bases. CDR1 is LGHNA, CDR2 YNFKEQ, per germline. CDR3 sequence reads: CASSQPGQGAHEQYF. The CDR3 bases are TGTGCCAGCAGCCAGCCGGGACAGGGTGCCCACGAGCAGTACTTC.

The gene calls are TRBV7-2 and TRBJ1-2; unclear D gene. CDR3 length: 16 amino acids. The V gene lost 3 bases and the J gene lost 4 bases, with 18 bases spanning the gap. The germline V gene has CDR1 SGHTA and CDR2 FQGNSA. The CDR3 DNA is TGTGCCAGCAGCTTTTCTACGGTAGAGGGCCTCTATGGCTACACCTTC. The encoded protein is CASSFSTVEGLYGYTF.

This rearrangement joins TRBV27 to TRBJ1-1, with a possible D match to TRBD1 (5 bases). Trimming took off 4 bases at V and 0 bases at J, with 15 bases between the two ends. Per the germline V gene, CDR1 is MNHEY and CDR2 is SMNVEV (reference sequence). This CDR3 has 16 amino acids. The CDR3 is CASSYLNGGVNTEAFF. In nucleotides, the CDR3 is TGTGCCAGCAGTTACCTAAATGGGGGGGTGAACACTGAAGCTTTCTTT.

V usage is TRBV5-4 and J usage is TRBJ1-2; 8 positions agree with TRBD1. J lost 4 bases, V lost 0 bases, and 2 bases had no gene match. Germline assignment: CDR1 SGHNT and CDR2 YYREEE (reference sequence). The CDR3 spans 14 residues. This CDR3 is CASSLEQGVYGYTF. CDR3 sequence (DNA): TGTGCCAGCAGCTTGGAACAGGGGGTCTATGGCTACACCTTC.

The CDR3 reads CASSFRGGNYNEQFF. The CDR3 coding sequence is TGTGCCAGCAGTTTCCGGGGGGGAAACTACAATGAGCAGTTCTTC. The chain recombines TRBV27 with TRBJ2-1; TRBD2 matches at 8 bases. The V and J ends lost 3 bases and 3 bases, in that order; junction bases with no gene match: 4. The CDR3 sequence is 15 residues long. The germline gives CDR1 MNHEY, CDR2 SMNVEV (reference sequence).

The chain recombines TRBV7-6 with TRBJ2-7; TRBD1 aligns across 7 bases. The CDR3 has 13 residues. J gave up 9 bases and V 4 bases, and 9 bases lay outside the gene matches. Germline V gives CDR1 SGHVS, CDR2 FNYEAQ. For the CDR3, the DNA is TGTGCCAGCAGCTCCTTCGACAGGGTTGTGCAGTACTTC. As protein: CASSSFDRVVQYF.

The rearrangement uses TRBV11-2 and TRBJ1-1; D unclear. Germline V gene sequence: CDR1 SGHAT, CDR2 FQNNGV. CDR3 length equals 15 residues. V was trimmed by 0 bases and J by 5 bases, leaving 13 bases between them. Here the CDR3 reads CASSLDEPGWTEAFF. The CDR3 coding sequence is TGTGCCAGCAGCTTAGATGAACCGGGTTGGACTGAAGCTTTCTTT.

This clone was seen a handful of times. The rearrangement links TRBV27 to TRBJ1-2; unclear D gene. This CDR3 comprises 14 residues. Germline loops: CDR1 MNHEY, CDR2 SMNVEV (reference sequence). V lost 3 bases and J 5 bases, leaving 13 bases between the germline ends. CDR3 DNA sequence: TGTGCCAGCAGTTTGCGGGAAGGGATTTATGGCTACACCTTC. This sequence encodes CASSLREGIYGYTF.